The 8 T cell receptor beta chains in this list originate from one sample, sequenced in a study of T cells in Graves' hyperthyroidism and ophthalmopathy. Regions amplified from RNA transcripts were the TCR beta CDR3 regions. Carried out on the TCR CDR3, a first-round RT-PCR used the HTBI primer set. TCRdb reprocessed the multiplex PCR reads with MiXCR, giving one entry per CDR3 protein. The table includes some 550,000 distinct CDR3 sequences, approximately 15% detected once. Sequenced material: blood. These receptors were taken from a woman aged 40 to 55 with Graves' ophthalmopathy.

A few counts support this clonotype. The chain combines TRBV7-9 with TRBJ1-4; D is perhaps TRBD1 (5 bases). Trimming shortened V by 5 bases and J by 7 bases, and 11 bases separated the two germline ends. Germline values: CDR1 SEHNR, CDR2 FQNEAQ (reference sequence). The CDR3 has 13 residues. The CDR3 is CASSQAGGEKLFF. In DNA, the CDR3 is TGTGCCAGCAGCCAAGCCGGGGGTGAAAAACTGTTTTTT.

This clonotype was counted many times. V is TRBV28 and J is TRBJ1-1; D remains ambiguous. V lost 5 bases and J lost 3, with 10 bases in between. Germline assignment: CDR1 MDHEN and CDR2 SYDVKM. The CDR3 contains 13 residues. In DNA, the CDR3 is TGTGCCAGCAGTCCGCCACACCACACTGAAGCTTTCTTT. Its translation is CASSPPHHTEAFF. The entire variable domain, with the rest obtained from reference TRBV28 and TRBJ1-1, is as follows: DVKVTQSSRYLVKRTGEKVFLECVQDMDHENMFWYRQDPGLGLRLIYFSYDVKMKEKGDIPEGYSVSREKKERFSLILESASTNQTSMYLCASSPPHHTEAFFGQGTRLTVV.

The chain uses TRBV5-1 and TRBJ2-3; 8 bases match TRBD2. V was pared by 1 base and J by 3 bases, with 4 bases of the junction left unmatched. This CDR3 is built from 15 residues. CDR1 SGHRS and CDR2 YFSETQ come from the germline V gene. Written as DNA, the CDR3 is TGCGCCAGCAGCTTGACCCGGGGGGGTACAGATACGCAGTATTTT. As protein: CASSLTRGGTDTQYF.

The chain joins TRBV6-1 to TRBJ1-2, with D uncertain. Germline CDR1 MNHNS, CDR2 SASEGT. Trimming removed 6 bases at V and 5 bases at J, with 10 bases between. There are 12 residues in the CDR3. The CDR3 sequence is CASRSTEYGYTF. CDR3 coding DNA: TGTGCCAGCAGATCCACAGAGTATGGCTACACCTTC.

In its sample, this clonotype was seen many times. The chain joins TRBV5-1 to TRBJ2-1; TRBD1 matches 8 bases. Per the germline V gene, CDR1 is SGHRS and CDR2 is YFSETQ. The CDR3 totals 12 residues. V lost 4 bases to trimming and J lost 8 bases; unmatched junction nucleotides: 2. The chain's CDR3 is CASSGQGHEQFF. In DNA form, the CDR3 reads TGCGCCAGCAGCGGACAGGGCCATGAGCAGTTCTTC.

This clonotype was observed a few times. The rearrangement joins TRBV2 to TRBJ1-5; D is unresolved. Germline V gene lookup returns CDR1 SNHLY and CDR2 FYNNEI. V was clipped by 3 bases and J by 4 bases, with 7 bases between them. There are 13 residues in the CDR3. DNA for the CDR3: TGTGCCAGCAGTGATTCGGAAAATCAGCCCCAGCATTTT. Encoded protein: CASSDSENQPQHF.

This clonotype was seen at least ten times. The rearrangement joins TRBV12-3 or TRBV12-4 to TRBJ2-3, with TRBD2 identical over 10 bases. V dropped 2 bases and J dropped 4; count of bases not matched to a gene: 6. The CDR3 consists of 16 residues. The DNA of the CDR3 is TGTGCCAGCAGTTTATTTCTTAGCGGGGGGTCAGATACGCAGTATTTT. This gives the protein CASSLFLSGGSDTQYF.

This clonotype was counted only a few times. The chain couples TRBV20-1 to TRBJ2-3; D is unclear. The length of the CDR3 is 12 residues. Germline CDR1 DFQATT, CDR2 SNEGSKA (reference sequence). Trimming cost V 3 bases and J 3 bases, with 7 bases left between them. The CDR3 bases are TGCAGTGCTAGTTCCGAGACAGATACGCAGTATTTT. Amino acids: CSASSETDTQYF.